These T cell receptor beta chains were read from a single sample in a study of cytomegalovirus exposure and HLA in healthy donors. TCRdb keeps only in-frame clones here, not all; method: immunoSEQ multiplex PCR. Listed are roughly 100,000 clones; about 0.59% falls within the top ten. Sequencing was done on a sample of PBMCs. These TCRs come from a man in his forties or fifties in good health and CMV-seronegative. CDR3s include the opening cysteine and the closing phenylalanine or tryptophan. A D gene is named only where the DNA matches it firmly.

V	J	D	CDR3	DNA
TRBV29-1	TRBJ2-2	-	CSVVAPVRGNTGELFF	TGCAGCGTTGTGGCTCCGGTGCGCGGGAACACCGGGGAGCTGTTTTTT
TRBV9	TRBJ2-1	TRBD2	CASSVVAGRIGNEQFF	TGTGCCAGCAGCGTAGTAGCGGGGAGAATAGGGAATGAGCAGTTCTTC
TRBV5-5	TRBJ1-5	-	CASSLAGNQPQHF	TGTGCCAGCAGCTTGGCCGGCAATCAGCCCCAGCATTTT
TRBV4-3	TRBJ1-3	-	CASSHLQESGNTIYF	TGCGCCAGCAGCCATTTACAGGAGTCTGGAAACACCATATATTTT
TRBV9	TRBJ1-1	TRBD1	CASSVQGDRNTEAFF	TGTGCCAGCAGCGTACAGGGGGATAGGAACACTGAAGCTTTCTTT
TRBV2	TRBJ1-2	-	CASSEVPDYGYTF	TGTGCCAGCAGTGAGGTTCCAGACTATGGCTACACCTTC
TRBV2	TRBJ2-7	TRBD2	CASSSVLAADYEQYF	TGTGCCAGCAGTTCCGTACTAGCGGCCGACTACGAGCAGTACTTC
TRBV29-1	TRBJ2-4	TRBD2	CSGGEGNIQYF	TGCAGCGGAGGGGAGGGTAACATTCAGTACTTC
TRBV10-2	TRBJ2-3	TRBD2	CASKSGGRTDTQYF	TGCGCCAGCAAGTCGGGGGGGCGGACAGATACGCAGTATTTT
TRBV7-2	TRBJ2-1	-	CASSLRQGTYNEQFF	TGTGCCAGCAGCCTCCGCCAGGGGACCTACAATGAGCAGTTCTTC
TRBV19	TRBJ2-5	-	CASRQGETQYF	TGTGCCAGTAGACAGGGTGAGACCCAGTACTTC
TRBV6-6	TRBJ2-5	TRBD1	CASREGARETQYF	TGTGCCAGCCGCGAGGGGGCCCGGGAGACCCAGTACTTC
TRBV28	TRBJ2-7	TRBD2	CASEVVLAGGYYEQYF	TGTGCCAGCGAAGTTGTCCTAGCGGGAGGGTACTACGAGCAGTACTTC
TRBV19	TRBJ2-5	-	CASSIGTETETQYF	TGTGCCAGTAGTATAGGGACAGAAACAGAGACCCAGTACTTC
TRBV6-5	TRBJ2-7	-	CATKRDSTPYEQYF	TGTGCCACCAAACGGGACTCTACCCCCTACGAGCAGTACTTC
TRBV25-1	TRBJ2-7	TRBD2	CASSGSGGTYEQYF	TGTGCCAGCAGTGGGAGCGGGGGGACCTACGAGCAGTACTTC
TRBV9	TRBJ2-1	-	CASSALTKNEQFF	TGTGCCAGCAGCGCCCTGACTAAGAATGAGCAGTTCTTC
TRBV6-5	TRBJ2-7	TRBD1	CASTSGQGTYEQYF	TGTGCCAGCACCTCGGGACAGGGGACTTACGAGCAGTACTTC
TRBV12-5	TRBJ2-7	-	CASGLPSTYEQYF	TGTGCTAGTGGTTTGCCCTCTACCTACGAGCAGTACTTC
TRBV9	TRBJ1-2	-	CASSPGLGYGYTF	TGTGCCAGCAGCCCAGGGCTCGGTTATGGCTACACCTTC
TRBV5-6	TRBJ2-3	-	CASSLEATTADTQYF	TGTGCCAGCAGCTTGGAAGCTACCACGGCAGATACGCAGTATTTT
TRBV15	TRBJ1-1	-	CATSRVGPGEAFF	TGTGCCACCAGCAGAGTGGGGCCCGGAGAGGCTTTCTTT
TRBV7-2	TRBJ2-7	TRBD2	CASSLVSGGGYEQYF	TGTGCCAGCAGCTTAGTGTCCGGGGGGGGGTACGAGCAGTACTTC
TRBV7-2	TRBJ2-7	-	CASSLGSRTYEQYF	TGTGCCAGCAGCTTAGGGAGCCGAACCTACGAGCAGTACTTC
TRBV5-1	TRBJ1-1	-	CASSLGQSTENTEAFF	TGCGCCAGCAGCTTGGGGCAGTCGACAGAGAACACTGAAGCTTTCTTT
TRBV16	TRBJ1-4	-	CASRDKIATNEKLFF	TGTGCCAGCAGGGACAAGATTGCAACTAATGAAAAACTGTTTTTT
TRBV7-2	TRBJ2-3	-	CASSPLGGTNTDTQYF	TGTGCCAGCAGCCCCCTGGGGGGGACAAACACAGATACGCAGTATTTT
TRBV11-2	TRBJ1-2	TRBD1	CASSGGTGPHYGYTF	TGTGCCAGCAGTGGAGGGACAGGGCCCCACTATGGCTACACCTTC
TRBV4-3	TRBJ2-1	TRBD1	CASSQYTGGSSYNEQFF	TGCGCCAGCAGCCAATATACAGGGGGAAGCTCCTACAATGAGCAGTTCTTC
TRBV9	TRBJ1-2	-	CASSVGKGEQSYGYTF	TGTGCCAGCAGCGTAGGTAAGGGAGAACAGAGCTATGGCTACACCTTC
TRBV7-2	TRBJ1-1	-	CASSPALGGTEAFF	TGTGCCAGCAGCCCAGCGTTAGGGGGAACTGAAGCTTTCTTT
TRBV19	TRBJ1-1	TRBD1	CASSTDRGGTEAFF	TGTGCCAGTAGCACCGACAGGGGCGGCACTGAAGCTTTCTTT
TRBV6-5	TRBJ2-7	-	CASSYSSHISTYEQYF	TGTGCCAGCAGTTACTCATCGCACATATCCACCTACGAGCAGTACTTC
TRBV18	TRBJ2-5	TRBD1	CASSPDREETQYF	TGTGCCAGCTCACCGGACAGGGAAGAGACCCAGTACTTC
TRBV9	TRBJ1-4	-	CASSSAGAKDEKLFF	TGTGCCAGCAGCTCGGCGGGGGCGAAAGACGAAAAACTGTTTTTT
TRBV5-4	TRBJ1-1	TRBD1	CASSIDRDTEAFF	TGTGCCAGCAGCATCGACAGGGACACTGAAGCTTTCTTT
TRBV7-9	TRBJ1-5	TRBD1	CASSPTGGDSNQPQHF	TGTGCCAGCAGTCCGACAGGGGGGGATAGCAATCAGCCCCAGCATTTT
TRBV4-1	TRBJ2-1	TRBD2	CASSQDRPAGDNEQFF	TGCGCCAGCAGCCAAGACCGACCAGCGGGAGACAATGAGCAGTTCTTC
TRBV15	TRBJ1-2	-	CATSTRWQGDYGYTF	TGTGCCACCAGCACGCGGTGGCAGGGTGACTATGGCTACACCTTC
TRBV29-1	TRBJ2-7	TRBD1	CSVGTGAYEQYF	TGCAGCGTAGGGACAGGGGCCTACGAGCAGTACTTC
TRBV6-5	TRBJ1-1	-	CASSYGQSRTEAFF	TGTGCCAGCAGTTACGGCCAGTCGAGGACTGAAGCTTTCTTT
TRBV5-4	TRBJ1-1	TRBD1	CASSPGQARVNTEAFF	TGTGCCAGCAGCCCGGGACAGGCGAGGGTGAACACTGAAGCTTTCTTT
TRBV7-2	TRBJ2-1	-	CASSFFRVNEQFF	TGTGCCAGCAGCTTTTTTCGGGTCAATGAGCAGTTCTTC